The T cell receptor beta chain under discussion was sequenced for a study of vaccination and CD4 T cells after COVID-19. TCRdb itself ran the PCR reads through MiXCR, one entry per CDR3 protein. The table lists some 20,000 distinct CDR3 sequences, about 60% of them singletons. Germline V gives CDR1 DFQATT, CDR2 SNEGSKA (reference sequence). The CDR3 consists of 15 residues. The V and J ends lost 0 bases and 2 bases respectively, with 12 bases between them. Sample share makes this clonotype medium-sized. The TCR originated in a human donor who had recovered from COVID-19. The specimen was CD4+ T cells from blood, collected after SARS-CoV-2 vaccination. This chain joins TRBV20-1 and TRBJ2-3, with a possible D match to TRBD1 (6 bases). The CDR3 region is CSARDAGTPTDTQYF. CDR3 DNA sequence: TGCAGTGCTAGAGACGCCGGGACACCCACAGATACGCAGTATTTT.